The source of this TCR beta chain is a study of CD8 T cells in ankylosing spondylitis. Study results and caveats: What seemed typical of ankylosing spondylitis blood was a TCR beta motif built from about 8 highly homologous variants.

In TCRdb, the 5' RACE reads were re-called with MiXCR into one record per CDR3 protein. Here the sample spans fewer than 500,000 distinct CDR3 sequences, about 20% being singletons. This clonotype turned up a few times. Its antigen remains unidentified. This TCR derives from a male donor with ankylosing spondylitis. The sequenced sample was blood, either unsorted or a sorted T cell fraction (not recorded which).

The CDR3 here is CASRLGLSTEAFF. The DNA for the CDR3 is TGTGCCAGCAGGCTTGGGTTGAGCACTGAAGCTTTCTTT. This chain connects TRBV12-3 or TRBV12-4 to TRBJ1-1; D is unresolved. Deletions cut 6 bases from V and 4 bases from J, with 12 bases between. CDR3 size: 13 residues.